The present T cell receptor beta chain was sequenced within a study of beta chain features in type 1 diabetes. CD4+ naive, central memory, regulatory and stem cell-like memory cells were sorted via CD45RO/CCR7/CD25/CD127/CD95/CD27. CDR3 length equals 15 residues. Germline V lookup: CDR1 SGHAT, CDR2 FQNNGV. V was cut by 3 bases and J by 1 base, with 12 bases left in between. Notes on the study in general: Among all four CD4+ subsets, Type 1 diabetes patients had TCRB CDR3s that were moderately but significantly shorter. cDNA sequencing could over-represent cells with high TCR expression. VDJ junctions in type 1 diabetes patients carried more deletions and fewer insertions.

As every portion of the isolated RNA was reverse transcribed, the sequencing read expressed TCRB transcripts. Sequenced naive, central memory and regulatory T cell samples produced an average of about 3.57 million reads. Data came from immunoSEQ multiplex PCR; TCRdb stores just in-frame clones and leaves some out. Of about 340,000 clones detected, approximately 15% appear once; the ten largest clones hold roughly 0.015%. Points on this clone: Its matching antigen is unknown.

The chain joins TRBV11-2 to TRBJ1-1; perhaps TRBD1 as D (6 bases). Sample: naive CD4+ T cells from blood. This TCR was recovered from a woman between 18 and 29 years old with type 1 diabetes. CDR3 bases: TGTGCCAGCAGCTTCCAAGGACAGAGGAACACTGAAGCTTTCTTT. Translated: CASSFQGQRNTEAFF.